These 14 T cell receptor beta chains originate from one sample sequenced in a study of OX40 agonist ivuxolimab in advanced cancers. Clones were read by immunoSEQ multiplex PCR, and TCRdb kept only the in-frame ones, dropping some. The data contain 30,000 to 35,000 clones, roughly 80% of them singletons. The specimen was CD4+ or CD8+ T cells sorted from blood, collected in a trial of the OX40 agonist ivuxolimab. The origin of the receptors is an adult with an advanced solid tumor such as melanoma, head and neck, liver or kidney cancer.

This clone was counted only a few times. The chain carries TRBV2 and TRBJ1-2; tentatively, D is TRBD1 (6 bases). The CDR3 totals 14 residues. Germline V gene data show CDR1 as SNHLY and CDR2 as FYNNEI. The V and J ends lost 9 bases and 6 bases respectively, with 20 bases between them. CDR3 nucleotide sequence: TGTGCCAGTAACACATGGACAGCTGGGGATGGCTACACCTTC. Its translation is CASNTWTAGDGYTF.

This chain's CDR3 is CASSLSTGDSYEQYF. The CDR3 DNA sequence: TGTGCCAGCAGCTTATCAACAGGCGACTCCTACGAGCAGTACTTC. The rearrangement uses TRBV7-7 and TRBJ2-7, with D perhaps matching TRBD1 (5 bases). The CDR3 runs to 15 residues. V lost 2 bases and J 0 bases, leaving 11 bases between the germline ends. In germline, CDR1 is SSHAT, CDR2 FNYEAQ (reference sequence).

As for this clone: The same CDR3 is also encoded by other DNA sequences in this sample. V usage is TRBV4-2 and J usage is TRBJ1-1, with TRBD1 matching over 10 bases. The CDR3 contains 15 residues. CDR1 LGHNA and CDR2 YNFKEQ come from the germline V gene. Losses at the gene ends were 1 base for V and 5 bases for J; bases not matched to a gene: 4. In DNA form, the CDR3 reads TGTGCCAGCAGCCAAGCCCGGACAGGGGGTACTGAAGCTTTCTTT. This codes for CASSQARTGGTEAFF.

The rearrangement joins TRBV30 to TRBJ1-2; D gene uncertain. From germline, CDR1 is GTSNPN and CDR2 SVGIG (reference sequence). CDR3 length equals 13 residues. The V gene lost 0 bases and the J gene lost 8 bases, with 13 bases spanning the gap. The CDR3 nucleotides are TGTGCCTGGAGTGTACTTAATGTGGGAGGCTACACCTTC. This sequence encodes CAWSVLNVGGYTF. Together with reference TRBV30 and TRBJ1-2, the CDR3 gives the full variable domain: SQTIHQWPATLVQPVGSPLSLECTVEGTSNPNLYWYRQAAGRGLQLLFYSVGIGQISSEVPQNLSASRPQDRQFILSSKKLLLSDSGFYLCAWSVLNVGGYTFGSGTRLTVV.

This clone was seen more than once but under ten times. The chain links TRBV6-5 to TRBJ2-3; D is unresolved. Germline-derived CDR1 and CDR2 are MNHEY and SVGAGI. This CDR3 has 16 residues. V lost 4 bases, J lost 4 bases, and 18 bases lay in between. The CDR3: CASSSLTGYPADTQYF. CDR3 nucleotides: TGTGCCAGCAGTTCCCTGACCGGCTACCCCGCAGATACGCAGTATTTT.

The CDR3 loop is CASSVTGGMQFF. For the CDR3, the DNA is TGTGCCAGCAGTGTTACAGGGGGCATGCAGTTCTTC. The chain recombines TRBV2 with TRBJ2-1; 9 bases map to TRBD1. CDR1 and CDR2 from the germline V gene are SNHLY and FYNNEI. The J segment lost 12 bases and the V segment lost 4 bases, leaving 4 bases of the junction unmatched. The CDR3 has 12 amino acids.

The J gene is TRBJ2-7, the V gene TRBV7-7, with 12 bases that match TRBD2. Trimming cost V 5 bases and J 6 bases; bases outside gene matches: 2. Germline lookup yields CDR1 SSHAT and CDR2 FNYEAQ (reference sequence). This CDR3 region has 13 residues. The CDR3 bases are TGTGCCAGCAGCGAGACTAGCGGGAGCGAGCAGTACTTC. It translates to CASSETSGSEQYF.

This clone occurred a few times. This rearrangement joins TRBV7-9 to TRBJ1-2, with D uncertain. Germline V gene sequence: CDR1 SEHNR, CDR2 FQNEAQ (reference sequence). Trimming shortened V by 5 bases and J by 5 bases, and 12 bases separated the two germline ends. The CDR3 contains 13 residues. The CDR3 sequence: CASSLPMMYGYTF. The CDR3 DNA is TGTGCCAGCAGCCTGCCCATGATGTATGGCTACACCTTC.

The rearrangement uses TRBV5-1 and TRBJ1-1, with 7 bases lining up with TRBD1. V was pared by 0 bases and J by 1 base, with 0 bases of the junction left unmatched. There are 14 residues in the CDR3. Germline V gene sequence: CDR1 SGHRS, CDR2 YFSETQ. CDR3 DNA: TGCGCCAGCAGCTTGGCAGGGGGGAACACTGAAGCTTTCTTT. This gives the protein CASSLAGGNTEAFF.

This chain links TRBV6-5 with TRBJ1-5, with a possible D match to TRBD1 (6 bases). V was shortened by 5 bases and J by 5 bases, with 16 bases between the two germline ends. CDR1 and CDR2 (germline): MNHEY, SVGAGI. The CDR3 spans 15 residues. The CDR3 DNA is TGTGCCAGCAGTCCACGACGGGACATAGATCAGCCCCAGCATTTT. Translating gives CASSPRRDIDQPQHF.

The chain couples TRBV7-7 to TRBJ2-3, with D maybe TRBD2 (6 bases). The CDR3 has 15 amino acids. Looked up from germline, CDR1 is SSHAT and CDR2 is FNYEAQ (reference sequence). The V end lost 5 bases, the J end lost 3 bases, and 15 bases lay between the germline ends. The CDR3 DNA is TGTGCCAGCAGCCCAGCGGGCGGGAATACAGATACGCAGTATTTT. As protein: CASSPAGGNTDTQYF.

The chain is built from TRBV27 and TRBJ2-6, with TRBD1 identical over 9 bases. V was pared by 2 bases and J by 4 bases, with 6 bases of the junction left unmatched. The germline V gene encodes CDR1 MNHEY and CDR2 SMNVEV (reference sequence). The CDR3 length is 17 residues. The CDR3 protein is CASSLRQGGSGANVLTF. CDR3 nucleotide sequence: TGTGCCAGCAGTTTACGACAGGGGGGGTCCGGGGCCAACGTCCTGACTTTC. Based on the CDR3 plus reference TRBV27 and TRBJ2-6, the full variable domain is EAQVTQNPRYLITVTGKKLTVTCSQNMNHEYMSWYRQDPGLGLRQIYYSMNVEVTDKGDVPEGYKVSRKEKRNFPLILESPSPNQTSLYFCASSLRQGGSGANVLTFGAGSRLTVL.

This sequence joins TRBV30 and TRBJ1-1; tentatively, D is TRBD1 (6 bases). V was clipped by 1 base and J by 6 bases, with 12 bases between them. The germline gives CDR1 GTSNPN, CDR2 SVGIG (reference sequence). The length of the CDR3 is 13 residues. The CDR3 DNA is TGTGCCTGGAGTGAGGGGGGCTCGTCTGAAGCTTTCTTT. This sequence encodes CAWSEGGSSEAFF.

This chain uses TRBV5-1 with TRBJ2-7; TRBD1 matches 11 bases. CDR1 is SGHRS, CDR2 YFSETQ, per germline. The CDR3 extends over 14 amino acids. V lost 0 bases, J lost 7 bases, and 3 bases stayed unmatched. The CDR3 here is CASSLGTGGGEQYF. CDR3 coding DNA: TGCGCCAGCAGCTTGGGGACAGGGGGCGGGGAGCAGTACTTC.